These 32 T cell receptor beta chains share one sample of origin, sequenced in a study of tissue T cells after allogeneic stem cell transplantation. The sample's time point: mouse harvest day 14 after allogeneic transplant. Each mouse received 10^7 T-cell-depleted marrow cells plus 10^6 splenic CD5+ T cells by tail vein. The repertoire was sequenced with immunoSEQ multiplex PCR; TCRdb's copy has only in-frame clones and lacks some. There are fewer than 4,000 clones in the sample; roughly 49% occur only once, and over 20% lies in the top ten. Sequencing input: gut tissue. Receptor source: a female BALB/c mouse given C57BL/6 T cells with graft-versus-host disease after an allogeneic hematopoietic cell transplant.

A remark on this clone: Gene names follow the mouse nomenclature. The CDR3 goes on 1 residue after the read ends, and that part is filled in from the germline J gene. This chain links TRBV5 with TRBJ1-4; a weak D match, TRBD1 (6 bases). V lost 4 bases, J lost 0 bases, and 15 bases lay in between. This CDR3 has 17 amino acids. Germline-derived CDR1 and CDR2 are LGHNA and YNLKQL (reference sequence). The part of the CDR3 DNA that was read is TGTGCCAGCAGCCTCCGGGACACAAGGATTTCCAACGAAAGATTATTT. Residues: CASSLRDTRISNERLF. The entire CDR3 sequence reads CASSLRDTRISNERLFF.

As regards this clone: Gene and germline names: mouse. The read ends 1 residue before the CDR3 terminus; that terminus is restored from the germline J gene. The sample holds other DNA sequences that translate to the same CDR3. The chain recombines TRBV13-1 with TRBJ2-7; no reliable D call. CDR3 length equals 11 residues. V was trimmed by 0 bases and J by 7 bases, leaving 5 bases between them. Germline V gives CDR1 NSHNY, CDR2 SYGAGN. CDR3 DNA (partial): TGTGCCAGCAGTGATGCGGGCGAACAGTAC. Amino acids: CASSDAGEQY. The full CDR3 is CASSDAGEQYF.

Concerning this clone: The gene symbols are mouse symbols. CDR3 DNA, as far as it was read: TGTGCAAGCAGCTCCACAGGGGGCCATGCTGAGCAGTTC. This sequence encodes CASSSTGGHAEQF. The whole CDR3 is CASSSTGGHAEQFF. The J gene is TRBJ2-1, the V gene TRBV16, with 9 bases identical to TRBD1. The missing CDR3 end, 1 residue past where the read stops, is filled in from the germline J gene. The ends lost 4 bases at V and 5 bases at J; junction bases unmatched: 3. This CDR3 region has 14 residues. Germline CDR1 SGHSA, CDR2 FRNQAP.

Remarks on this clone: Each gene name is a mouse one. Read sequence stops 1 residue before the CDR3 end, and the germline J gene provides the missing end. The chain joins TRBV19 to TRBJ2-7; D may match TRBD1 or TRBD2 (5 bases each). Germline-derived CDR1 and CDR2 are FNHDT and SITEND (reference sequence). Trimming cost V 2 bases and J 0 bases, with 9 bases left between them. The CDR3 runs to 14 residues. The chain's CDR3 is CASSMGVSSYEQYF. The sequenced CDR3 bases are TGTGCCAGCAGTATGGGGGTCAGCTCCTATGAACAGTAC.

Concerning this clone: The genes are named according to mouse. The read stops 1 residue short of the end of the CDR3; the missing end is completed from the germline J gene. The rearrangement joins TRBV13-1 to TRBJ2-1; 9 positions agree with TRBD2. With 7 bases clipped from V and 3 bases from J, the junction kept 5 bases outside the gene matches. The CDR3 runs to 14 residues. In germline, CDR1 is NSHNY, CDR2 SYGAGN. CDR3 protein: CASPWGGRYAEQFF. The sequenced CDR3 bases are TGTGCCAGCCCCTGGGGGGGGCGCTATGCTGAGCAGTTC.

A note on this clone: All gene names here are mouse names. The sequence runs out 1 residue before the end of the CDR3; the remainder is reconstructed from the germline J gene. The genes are TRBV26 and TRBJ1-4, with 8 bases lining up with TRBD1. Germline-derived CDR1 and CDR2 are KGHPV and FQNQEV (reference sequence). V was pared by 6 bases and J by 3 bases, with 3 bases of the junction left unmatched. This CDR3 contains 14 residues. Incomplete CDR3 DNA: TGTGCCAGCAGCCCGGGACAGGCCAACGAAAGATTATTT. Translated, it gives CASSPGQANERLF. In full, the CDR3 reads CASSPGQANERLFF.

In this sample, this clone turned up a few times. Mouse gene names and germline throughout. The read ends 1 residue before the CDR3 terminus; that terminus is restored from the germline J gene. This chain joins TRBV26 and TRBJ2-5; the match to TRBD2 covers 12 bases. V lost 4 bases, J lost 5 bases, and 4 bases stayed unmatched. Germline loops: CDR1 KGHPV, CDR2 FQNQEV (reference sequence). The CDR3 sequence is 15 residues long. CDR3 bases read: TGTGCCAGCAGTCGAAGACTGGGGGGGCGAGACACCCAGTAC. It specifies CASSRRLGGRDTQY. The entire CDR3 protein reads CASSRRLGGRDTQYF.

A note on this clone: Gene and germline names: mouse. The read terminates 1 residue before the CDR3 end, so the remaining end is supplied by the germline J gene. This chain connects TRBV24 to TRBJ1-5; D gene ambiguous. Trimming stripped 0 bases from V and 3 bases from J, with 3 bases between. This CDR3 comprises 13 residues. Germline CDR1 and CDR2: KGHTA and FRNEEI. The covered CDR3 bases are TGTGCCAGCAGTCTGTATGCCAACCAGGCTCCGCTT. Its protein product is CASSLYANQAPL. The CDR3, in full, reads CASSLYANQAPLF.

Comments on this clone: Gene names denote mouse genes. Sequencing ends 1 residue short of the CDR3 end; the germline J gene provides the rest. J is TRBJ2-7 and V is TRBV23; the table assigns TRBD2, which was not confirmed against the DNA. The V gene's germline CDR1 is KGHTA and CDR2 FQNQQP. The CDR3 contains 15 residues. CDR3 amino acids: CSSSARTADSYEQYF. The CDR3 DNA, read in part, is TGCTCCAGCAGCGCCCGGACTGCCGACTCCTATGAACAGTAC.

In the case of this clone: Genes here carry mouse names. The CDR3 extends 1 residue past the end of the read, so its final part is completed from the germline J gene. The chain has TRBV12-1 and TRBJ2-7, with 9 bases matching TRBD2. After removal of 4 bases from V and 3 bases from J, the junction contained 6 bases not matched to a gene. This CDR3 spans 14 amino acids. Germline V lookup: CDR1 SGHSN, CDR2 HYEKVE. The CDR3 DNA, read in part, is TGTGCCAGCTCCCCTCTGGGGGGGGGCTATGAACAGTAC. Amino acid sequence: CASSPLGGGYEQY. In full, the CDR3 is CASSPLGGGYEQYF. Combining the CDR3 with reference TRBV12-1 and TRBJ2-7 gives the whole variable domain DSGVVQSPRHIIKEKGGRSVLTCIPISGHSNVVWYQQTLGKELKFLIQHYEKVERDKGFLPSRFSVQQFDDYHSEMNMSALELEDSAMYFCASSPLGGGYEQYFGPGTRLTVL.

About this clone itself: Each gene name is a mouse one. The read finishes 1 residue shy of the CDR3 end, and the germline J gene is used to complete it. The chain has TRBV13-3 and TRBJ1-1; D perhaps matches TRBD1 (5 bases). Germline V CDR1 and CDR2: NNHDY, SYVADS. V gave up 3 bases and J gave up 1 base, with 10 bases separating them. The CDR3 spans 14 residues. The CDR3 loop is CASSAWRGNTEVFF. The sequenced part of the CDR3 DNA is TGTGCCAGCAGTGCCTGGAGGGGAAACACAGAAGTCTTC.

Details on this clone: The genes are named according to mouse. Read data end 1 residue before the CDR3 end; the end is taken from the germline J gene. The rearrangement uses TRBV26 and TRBJ2-4; D is unclear. The CDR3 covers 12 residues. Looked up from germline, CDR1 is KGHPV and CDR2 is FQNQEV (reference sequence). The V and J ends lost 2 bases and 3 bases respectively, with 3 bases between them. The CDR3 loop reads CASSLNQNTLYF. The DNA read from the CDR3 is TGTGCCAGCAGTCTGAACCAAAACACCTTGTAC.

As regards this clone: Gene names are the mouse ones. The read ends 1 residue before the CDR3 terminus; that terminus is restored from the germline J gene. Other DNA sequences in the same sample also yield this CDR3. The chain has TRBV26 and TRBJ1-1; tentatively, D is TRBD1 (6 bases). Germline-derived CDR1 and CDR2 are KGHPV and FQNQEV (reference sequence). This CDR3 has 13 amino acids. V gave up 4 bases and J gave up 1 base, with 7 bases separating them. CDR3 bases read: TGTGCCAGCAGTCCGGGACAAAACACAGAAGTCTTC. It codes for CASSPGQNTEVF. The whole CDR3 is CASSPGQNTEVFF.

This clone is medium-sized. Gene names denote mouse genes. The CDR3 goes on 1 residue after the read ends, and that part is filled in from the germline J gene. J is TRBJ1-2 and V is TRBV26; D unclear. Per the germline V gene, CDR1 is KGHPV and CDR2 is FQNQEV (reference sequence). The CDR3 loop spans 14 amino acids. Trimming left V 2 bases short and J 4 bases short, with 11 bases between. The DNA read from the CDR3 is TGTGCCAGCAGTCTGCAGGCCTGGGGCTCCGACTACACC. Its protein is CASSLQAWGSDYT. The whole CDR3 region reads CASSLQAWGSDYTF.

Within the sample, this clone is medium-sized. The germline and genes are mouse ones. The read terminates 1 residue ahead of where the CDR3 ends, so the germline J gene completes it. The V call is TRBV13-2, the J call TRBJ2-7, with 9 bases lining up with TRBD2. With V trimmed by 3 bases and J by 4 bases, 2 bases remained unmatched. Germline V gives CDR1 NNHNN, CDR2 SYGAGS (reference sequence). This CDR3 region has 13 residues. CDR3 region: CASGGLGVYEQYF. Partial CDR3 DNA: TGTGCCAGCGGTGGACTGGGGGTGTATGAACAGTAC.

On this clone: Gene names denote mouse genes. The CDR3 end is not reached by the read, which stops 1 residue before it; the germline J gene fills it in. J is TRBJ2-2 and V is TRBV16; a possible D gene is TRBD2 (6 bases). With 0 bases removed from V and 6 bases from J, the gap between germline ends came to 8 bases. Germline V lookup: CDR1 SGHSA, CDR2 FRNQAP. The CDR3 consists of 14 residues. The CDR3 loop reads CASSLDWGPGQLYF. The sequenced CDR3 bases are TGTGCAAGCAGCTTAGACTGGGGTCCCGGGCAGCTCTAC. The variable domain in full, completed from reference TRBV16 and TRBJ2-2, reads NAGVIQTPRHKVTGKGQEATLWCEPISGHSAVFWYRQTIVQGLEFLTYFRNQAPIDDSGMPKERFSAQMPNQSHSTLKIQSTQPQDSAVYLCASSLDWGPGQLYFGEGSKLTVL.

This clone was seen a few times. The germline and genes are mouse ones. The read ends 1 residue before the CDR3 terminus; that terminus is restored from the germline J gene. The V call is TRBV15, the J call TRBJ2-7; D gene uncertain. The CDR3 loop spans 12 amino acids. V lost 7 bases, J lost 4 bases, and 11 bases lay in between. Germline CDR1 and CDR2: SGHND and FRSKSL. CDR3 amino acids: CASILDKYEQYF. The sequenced part of the CDR3 DNA is TGTGCCAGCATCCTAGACAAATATGAACAGTAC. The full variable domain, with the rest looked up from reference TRBV15 and TRBJ2-7, is DAGVTQTPRHEVAEKGQTIILKCEPVSGHNDLFWYRQTKIQGLELLSYFRSKSLMEDGGAFKDRFKAEMLNSSFSTLKIQPTEPKDSAVYLCASILDKYEQYFGPGTRLTVL.

For this clone: Mismatch with germline at one junction end may stem from a read error. Mouse gene names apply. The read ends 1 residue before the CDR3 terminus; that terminus is restored from the germline J gene. V and J are TRBV12-1 and TRBJ2-3, with 10 bases fitting TRBD1. CDR3 size: 15 residues. The V gene's germline CDR1 is SGHSN and CDR2 HYEKVE. CDR3 bases read: TGTGCCAGCTCTGGACAGGGGGTTAGGGCAGAACCGCTGTAT. It encodes CASSGQGVRAEPLY. The complete CDR3 sequence is CASSGQGVRAEPLYF.

In its sample, this clone ranks as large (0.1 to 1%). The genes and germline here are from mouse. The read ends 1 residue shy of where the CDR3 ends; the end is completed using the germline J gene. The chain joins TRBV3 to TRBJ2-7; 9 nucleotides line up with TRBD2. V shed 0 bases and J 7 bases; nucleotides not matched to a gene: 4. Germline V gene sequence: CDR1 SNHLY, CDR2 FYNGKV (reference sequence). The CDR3 runs 14 residues. Partial CDR3 DNA: TGTGCCAGCAGCTTAGCTGGGGGGGCGCGAGAACAGTAC. It translates to CASSLAGGAREQY. The whole CDR3 is CASSLAGGAREQYF.

A remark on this clone: Gene names refer to mouse genes. Sequencing ends 1 residue short of the CDR3 end; the germline J gene provides the rest. J is TRBJ2-4 and V is TRBV26; possible D gene TRBD1, 6 bases. V lost 4 bases, J lost 1 base, and 6 bases lay in between. Germline V gene data show CDR1 as KGHPV and CDR2 as FQNQEV (reference sequence). The CDR3 is made up of 13 amino acids. The CDR3 sequence: CASSQGGQNTLYF. CDR3 bases read: TGTGCCAGCAGTCAGGGGGGTCAAAACACCTTGTAC.

Remarks on this clone: Mouse names are used for the genes. With the read ending 1 residue before the CDR3 end, the germline J gene is used to fill in that end. The chain has TRBV3 and TRBJ2-5; TRBD2 matches 9 bases. This CDR3 comprises 16 residues. The germline V gene encodes CDR1 SNHLY and CDR2 FYNGKV (reference sequence). The ends lost 2 bases at V and 2 bases at J; junction bases unmatched: 5. The CDR3 reads CASSLNWGAGQDTQYF. Partial CDR3 DNA: TGTGCCAGCAGCTTAAACTGGGGGGCTGGCCAAGACACCCAGTAC.

In the case of this clone: Any gene name here is a mouse gene name. This CDR3 reads CASSRGQYAEQFF. Partial CDR3 DNA: TGTGCCAGCAGCCGGGGACAGTATGCTGAGCAGTTC. This chain joins TRBV3 and TRBJ2-1; 7 bases align to TRBD1. The read ends 1 residue before the CDR3 terminus; that terminus is restored from the germline J gene. V was pared by 5 bases and J by 4 bases, with 2 bases of the junction left unmatched. Germline V gene lookup returns CDR1 SNHLY and CDR2 FYNGKV (reference sequence). CDR3 length: 13 amino acids.

This clone was seen only a few times. Gene names refer to mouse genes. The read terminates 1 residue before the CDR3 end, so the remaining end is supplied by the germline J gene. The chain combines TRBV3 with TRBJ1-3; D unresolved. Trimming cost V 5 bases and J 0 bases, with 5 bases left between them. CDR1 SNHLY and CDR2 FYNGKV come from the germline V gene (reference sequence). This CDR3 has 13 residues. The CDR3 loop is CASSQDSGNTLYF. The DNA read from the CDR3 is TGTGCCAGCAGCCAGGATTCTGGAAATACGCTCTAT.

Concerning this clone: An end of the junction does not agree with germline; a read error may underlie this. Mouse gene names and germline throughout. Other DNA sequences in this specimen translate into the identical CDR3. CDR3 amino acids: CAWSLQNQDTQYF. Incomplete CDR3 DNA: TGTGCCTGGAGTCTACAAAACCAGGACACCCAGTAC. The rearrangement joins TRBV31 to TRBJ2-5; D is undetermined. The CDR3 extends 1 residue past the end of the read, so its final part is completed from the germline J gene. The CDR3 runs to 13 residues. In germline, CDR1 is GKSSPN, CDR2 SITVG.

As to this clone: Gene names follow the mouse nomenclature. The read terminates 1 residue ahead of where the CDR3 ends, so the germline J gene completes it. This sequence joins TRBV13-1 and TRBJ2-4; 7 bases align to TRBD2. Trimming cost V 4 bases and J 0 bases; bases outside gene matches: 5. The germline CDR1 and CDR2 sequences are NSHNY and SYGAGN. The CDR3 contains 15 residues. CDR3 DNA, as far as it was read: TGTGCCAGCAGTCGGGGACTGAGAAGTCAAAACACCTTGTAC. The encoded protein is CASSRGLRSQNTLY. In full, the CDR3 reads CASSRGLRSQNTLYF.

This clone was counted only a few times. Germline and genes: mouse. From the germline J gene comes the end of the CDR3, since the read stops 1 residue before it. V is TRBV26 and J is TRBJ2-7; D is possibly TRBD1 (5 bases). CDR3 length: 13 residues. V was shortened by 5 bases and J by 0 bases, with 8 bases between the two germline ends. The germline V gene encodes CDR1 KGHPV and CDR2 FQNQEV (reference sequence). The sequenced part of the CDR3 DNA is TGTGCCAGCAGTGCGACAGTCTCCTATGAACAGTAC. It is translated as CASSATVSYEQY. The CDR3 in full is CASSATVSYEQYF.

In regard to this clone: Gene names and germline match the mouse. The CDR3 end lies 1 residue beyond the end of the read and is filled in from the germline J gene. The V and J genes are TRBV13-2 and TRBJ2-5; 11 nucleotides align to TRBD2. The germline V gene has CDR1 NNHNN and CDR2 SYGAGS (reference sequence). V was clipped by 5 bases and J by 4 bases; unmatched bases: 0. This CDR3 has 13 amino acids. The CDR3 protein is CASGGLGEDTQYF. The part of the CDR3 DNA that was read is TGTGCCAGCGGGGGACTGGGGGAAGACACCCAGTAC.

This clone is judged medium-sized. Germline and genes here are mouse. The missing CDR3 end, 1 residue past where the read stops, is filled in from the germline J gene. The genes are TRBV20 and TRBJ2-3; possibly TRBD2 for D (6 bases). Looked up from germline, CDR1 is GFQATS and CDR2 is STVNSAI. Trimming stripped 1 base from V and 0 bases from J, with 8 bases between. This CDR3 has 14 residues. This chain's CDR3 is CGARALGSAETLYF. CDR3 DNA (partial): TGTGGTGCTAGGGCTCTGGGGAGTGCAGAAACGCTGTAT.

Note on this clone: Germline and genes here are mouse. The CDR3 end lies 1 residue beyond the end of the read and is filled in from the germline J gene. This sequence joins TRBV13-1 and TRBJ2-5; D call uncertain. Germline CDR1 NSHNY, CDR2 SYGAGN. The CDR3 is 14 residues long. Trimming removed 5 bases from V and 0 bases from J, with 10 bases in between. The CDR3: CASRASDNQDTQYF. The sequenced CDR3 bases are TGTGCCAGCAGGGCCTCTGATAACCAAGACACCCAGTAC.

Points on this clone: Mouse names are used for the genes. The missing CDR3 end, 1 residue past where the read stops, is filled in from the germline J gene. The genes are TRBV23 and TRBJ2-3; the D segment call TRBD1 is taken from the table without a DNA check. CDR1 KGHTA and CDR2 FQNQQP come from the germline V gene. The CDR3 is made up of 13 amino acids. CDR3 DNA (partial): TGCTCCAGCAGTCCTCAGGGGGGAGAAACGCTGTAT. Protein: CSSSPQGGETLY. The whole CDR3 is CSSSPQGGETLYF. The complete variable domain, with remaining parts taken from reference TRBV23 and TRBJ2-3, reads DAAVTQKPRYLIKMKGQEAEMKCIPEKGHTAVFWYQQKQSKELKFLIYFQNQQPLDQIDMVKERFSAVCPSSSLCSLGIRTCEAEDSALYLCSSSPQGGETLYFGSGTRLTVL.

Points on this clone: Genes and germline are mouse. The sequence runs out 1 residue before the end of the CDR3; the remainder is reconstructed from the germline J gene. This chain connects TRBV26 to TRBJ2-7; TRBD2 matches 14 bases. V lost 0 bases to trimming and J lost 6 bases; unmatched junction nucleotides: 1. The length of the CDR3 is 15 residues. CDR1 is KGHPV, CDR2 FQNQEV, per germline (reference sequence). The CDR3 loop is CASSLSGTGGAEQYF. The DNA read from the CDR3 is TGTGCCAGCAGTCTGTCCGGGACTGGGGGGGCTGAACAGTAC.

As regards this clone: Gene names and germline match the mouse. From the germline J gene comes the end of the CDR3, since the read stops 1 residue before it. The chain links TRBV3 to TRBJ1-1; TRBD1 matches 10 bases. This CDR3 spans 14 amino acids. The V gene end was trimmed by 3 bases and the J gene end by 3 bases; junction bases not matched to a gene: 1. Germline CDR1 SNHLY, CDR2 FYNGKV (reference sequence). CDR3 loop: CASSLTGGDTEVFF. The DNA read from the CDR3 is TGTGCCAGCAGCTTGACAGGGGGCGACACAGAAGTCTTC.